This T cell receptor (beta chain) appears in the sequencing data of a study of T cells in Graves' hyperthyroidism and ophthalmopathy (dated by TCRdb to about 2019). Some background on the complete study: A discovery cohort of about a hundred patients, about 43 with Graves' ophthalmopathy and 55 to 65 with stable Graves' hyperthyroidism, was used to find distinguishing TCR V-J signatures. An independent validation cohort of around 19 hyperthyroidism patients and about 15 patients who later progressed to ophthalmopathy tested prospective prediction of ophthalmopathy. The 95 to 100 discovery patients were randomly divided into training and test sets at a 7:3 ratio. Thyroid tissue and blood T-cell repertoires from about six Graves' hyperthyroidism patients were also compared in the study. After blood sampling, hyperthyroidism patients were treated with methimazole at a starting dose of 30 mg daily, and ophthalmopathy patients were treated with high-dose intravenous methylprednisolone. The paper reports TCR Vbeta CDR3 sequencing of 130 to 150 peripheral blood samples: 40 to 45 ophthalmopathy, under 85 hyperthyroidism and 17 progressor patients.

The TCR beta CDR3 regions were amplified from RNA transcripts. A first-round RT-PCR of the TCR CDR3 used the HTBI primer set with the Qiagen OneStep RT-PCR kit. Libraries were constructed in a second round of multiplex PCR, after which size selection and purification were performed. The libraries were sequenced on an Illumina HiSeq2000 using paired-end 100 bp reads. As for how the authors treated the data: SOAPnuke was used to process the raw data, with reads discarded if the reads contained adapters or uncalled bases, had a mean Phred below 15, or lacked an exact constant-primer or identifier match. COPE v1.2.5 was used to merge the high-quality paired reads, and each unique nucleotide sequence was defined as a clonotype. MiTCR v1.1 was used to align the clonotypes against IMGT TRBV, TRBD and TRBJ reference segments. Only V-J combinations with frequency above 0.0001, covering about 99% of repertoires, were analysed. The TCS score was defined as the ratio of F50 (clonal expansion) to E x V (chaos), calculated using BLOSUM62-based TCRdist between CDR3 peptides within each V-J. Welch's t-statistics and random forest reduced just over 500 V-J features to under 15, which were used in a naive Bayes classifier (R e1071). The Morisita-Horn index was used to measure how similar the thyroid and blood repertoires were. The public reads were reprocessed in TCRdb via fastp at Q25 and MiXCR, keeping in-frame beta chains. Every entry covers one CDR3 protein and lists the most common genes and DNA from its rows. TCRdb's processing, not the study's, gives the V and J calls here. The sample has hundreds of thousands of distinct CDR3 sequences on record, 45% of them singletons. The ten largest clones capture under 8.5% of the sample.

The CDR3, cysteine through phenylalanine, is 12 amino acids long. Only the CDR3 region is kept as DNA, spanning 36 bases read in frame from base 1. V sheds 4 bases and J sheds 7 bases, leaving 13 bases between their ends. The germline V gene yields SQVTM for CDR1 and ANQGSEA for CDR2. General study outcomes and caveats: Most expanded thyroid clonotypes (frequency above 0.001) were also detected in blood, suggesting blood repertoires may reflect thyroid immune responses. Sample size was not statistically predetermined, and blinding of investigators to group allocation was not performed. In cross-validation, a model built on a 13 V-J signature told ophthalmopathy apart from stable hyperthyroidism with 87.88% sensitivity and approximately 81% specificity, and in testing the same model reached 80%/75%. In validation, progression to ophthalmopathy was predicted by the model with 70.59% sensitivity and 72% to 85% specificity, a median of roughly 6.4 months before onset.

Worth noting for this clonotype: It has no known antigen specificity. Per-base quality was not reported, and no clone a single base away is much larger than it.

The study excluded patients with uncontrolled infections, other autoimmune diseases, pregnancy or lactation. Diagnoses were established on the basis of clinical symptoms, serum thyroxine and TRAb, thyroid ultrasound, and orbital computed tomography. Total RNA was extracted with Trizol reagent, and quality was checked on an Agilent 2100 Bioanalyzer. Recombination linked TRBV29-1 to TRBJ1-1; a tentative D call is TRBD1 (6 bases match). The sequencing input was peripheral blood or thyroid tissue (not recorded which). The sequence came from an adult man with Graves' disease, either hyperthyroidism or ophthalmopathy (not recorded which). This receptor carries the CDR3 CSVVGGAGEAFF. The DNA reads as follows: TGCAGCGTTGTAGGGGGGGCGGGTGAAGCTTTCTTT.